Each of the 10 T cell receptor beta chains below was sequenced from the same sample in a study of blood T cell repertoires in COVID-19 (dated by TCRdb to about 2020). Library preparation was by the immunoSEQ multiplex PCR assay. The table comes from immuneACCESS by way of TCRdb, which keeps in-frame sequences with V and J called. Part of the clones is missing from these tables; in studies checked, under half for an unresolved V gene and the rest for unknown reasons. The sample records about 280,000 clones, around 90% of which are singletons. Clones ranked in the top ten supply 2% to 2.5% of the sample. Sequencing used peripheral blood. Source of these receptors: a man over 45 with acute or convalescent COVID-19.

The count of this clone is one. The chain links TRBV4-2 to TRBJ1-4; D call uncertain. Deletions cut 4 bases from V and 8 bases from J, with 14 bases between. The CDR3 spans 14 residues. Per the germline V gene, CDR1 is LGHNA and CDR2 is YNFKEQ. The CDR3 sequence: CASSLRAEEEKLFF. Written as DNA, the CDR3 is TGTGCCAGCAGCCTACGAGCCGAGGAGGAAAAACTGTTTTTT.

The V gene is TRBV4-2, the J gene TRBJ2-7, with 7 bases aligning to TRBD1. Germline CDR1 reads LGHNA; CDR2 reads YNFKEQ. The CDR3 sequence is 13 residues long. V lost 4 bases, J lost 0 bases, and 0 bases stayed unmatched. This CDR3 reads CASSRQGSYEQYF. In DNA form, the CDR3 reads TGTGCCAGCAGCCGACAGGGCTCCTACGAGCAGTACTTC.

The chain couples TRBV5-6 to TRBJ2-7; 7 bases are shared with TRBD1. Germline CDR1 SGHDT, CDR2 YYEEEE. Losses at the gene ends were 1 base for V and 3 bases for J; bases not matched to a gene: 4. This CDR3 spans 14 amino acids. The CDR3 DNA sequence: TGTGCCAGCAGCTTGTCGACAGGGTTCTACGAGCAGTACTTC. It encodes CASSLSTGFYEQYF.

This chain joins TRBV6-5 and TRBJ2-7; TRBD2 matches at 11 bases. With V trimmed by 0 bases and J by 5 bases, 3 bases remained unmatched. CDR3 length: 15 residues. Per the germline V gene, CDR1 is MNHEY and CDR2 is SVGAGI. The CDR3 loop is CASSYSALAGDEQYF. Written as DNA, the CDR3 is TGTGCCAGCAGTTACTCAGCACTAGCGGGGGACGAGCAGTACTTC.

V gene TRBV2 combines with J gene TRBJ2-2; TRBD1 might be the D (6 bases). The CDR3 is made up of 15 amino acids. V shed 2 bases and J shed 5 bases, with 12 bases lying between them. Per germline, CDR1 SNHLY and CDR2 FYNNEI. In DNA, the CDR3 is TGTGCCAGCAGTGAAATGGGACAAAAGACCGGGGAGCTGTTTTTT. Translating gives CASSEMGQKTGELFF.

This clone appeared a single time. V usage is TRBV10-3 and J usage is TRBJ1-2, with 7 nucleotides matching TRBD1. V gave up 5 bases and J gave up 8 bases; unmatched junction bases: 20. The length of the CDR3 is 17 residues. Germline CDR1 is ENHRY and CDR2 is SYGVKD. CDR3 residues: CAISKPHADREWGGYTF. The CDR3 coding sequence is TGTGCCATCAGTAAGCCCCACGCCGACAGGGAATGGGGCGGCTACACCTTC.

The chain links TRBV2 to TRBJ2-5, with D unresolved. Germline assignment: CDR1 SNHLY and CDR2 FYNNEI. The CDR3 runs 13 residues. V was cut by 6 bases and J by 7 bases, with 15 bases left in between. As DNA, the CDR3 is TGTGCCAGCAGGACCTTTGAGCGAGGGACCCAGTACTTC. This gives the protein CASRTFERGTQYF.

This sequence joins TRBV15 and TRBJ1-6, with a possible D match to TRBD1 (5 bases). CDR3 length: 14 residues. V dropped 1 base and J dropped 10 bases, with 11 bases sitting between them. The V gene's germline CDR1 is LNHNV and CDR2 YYDKDF (reference sequence). The CDR3 reads CATSRAGVRSPLHF. In DNA form, the CDR3 reads TGTGCCACCAGCAGAGCGGGGGTTAGATCACCCCTCCACTTT.

The chain couples TRBV9 to TRBJ1-4; 9 bases fit TRBD1. The CDR3 length is 16 residues. CDR1 is SGDLS, CDR2 YYNGEE, per germline. Losses at the gene ends were 0 bases for V and 8 bases for J; bases not matched to a gene: 8. The CDR3 protein is CASSVAGDRVEEKLFF. CDR3 DNA sequence: TGTGCCAGCAGCGTAGCTGGGGACAGGGTCGAGGAAAAACTGTTTTTT.

This chain uses TRBV12-3 or TRBV12-4 with TRBJ2-7; D is perhaps TRBD1 (6 bases). V was clipped by 7 bases and J by 2 bases, with 12 bases between them. The length of the CDR3 is 13 residues. The CDR3 protein is CASTTTGPYEQYF. The DNA of the CDR3 is TGTGCCAGCACAACCACAGGGCCCTACGAGCAGTACTTC.